These 8 T cell receptor beta chains originate from one sample sequenced in a study of OX40 agonist ivuxolimab in advanced cancers. Clones were read by immunoSEQ multiplex PCR, and TCRdb kept only the in-frame ones, dropping some. Here the sample spans 45,000 to 55,000 clones, 70% to 90% being singletons. Sequences were derived from CD4+ or CD8+ T cells sorted from blood, sampled in a trial of the OX40 agonist ivuxolimab. The receptors shown here come from an adult with an advanced solid tumor such as melanoma, head and neck, liver or kidney cancer.

In this sample, this clone turned up a few times. This sequence joins TRBV28 and TRBJ1-2; D remains ambiguous. CDR1 MDHEN and CDR2 SYDVKM come from the germline V gene. The CDR3 contains 14 residues. V lost 8 bases and J lost 4, with 17 bases in between. This CDR3 is CASSRREVVYGYTF. CDR3 nucleotide sequence: TGTGCCAGCTCGAGAAGGGAGGTTGTCTATGGCTACACCTTC.

This chain joins TRBV5-8 and TRBJ2-7; 9 bases agree with TRBD2. The CDR3 contains 16 residues. The germline V gene has CDR1 SGHTS and CDR2 YDEGEE. Trimming cost V 7 bases and J 6 bases; bases outside gene matches: 17. In nucleotides, the CDR3 is TGTGCCAGCCTTCCGATGGGCGGGAGGGCCGGAGGCGAGCAGTACTTC. Residues: CASLPMGGRAGGEQYF.

This rearrangement joins TRBV6-5 to TRBJ2-7; D remains unclear. Trimming cost V 0 bases and J 5 bases, with 11 bases left between them. The CDR3 length is 14 residues. Germline lookup yields CDR1 MNHEY and CDR2 SVGAGI. DNA of the CDR3: TGTGCCAGCAGTTACTCGGCGAATCCCCACGAGCAGTACTTC. This gives the protein CASSYSANPHEQYF.

This rearrangement joins TRBV7-9 to TRBJ2-7; TRBD1 is a possible D gene (6 bases). Trimming removed 1 base from V and 6 bases from J, with 19 bases in between. Germline V CDR1 and CDR2: SEHNR, FQNEAQ (reference sequence). This CDR3 has 16 residues. DNA of the CDR3: TGTGCCAGCAGCTTAGACCAGGGGCAGGGTCATCTCGAGCAGTACTTC. Protein: CASSLDQGQGHLEQYF.

The chain uses TRBV14 and TRBJ2-5, with unresolved D. Between the trimmed V and J ends, which lost 4 bases and 7 bases, there was a span of 10 bases. CDR1 is SGHDN and CDR2 is FVKESK in the germline V gene. This CDR3 has 12 residues. The CDR3 DNA reads TGTGCCAGCAGCCGTCGTCCGGGGACCCAGTACTTC. This codes for CASSRRPGTQYF.

This clone was detected once. The V and J genes are TRBV19 and TRBJ2-7; TRBD2 might be the D (6 bases). This CDR3 spans 16 amino acids. The germline gives CDR1 LNHDA, CDR2 SQIVND (reference sequence). Trimming removed 1 base from V and 2 bases from J, with 15 bases in between. The CDR3: CASSIAARDGTYEQYF. The CDR3 DNA reads TGTGCCAGTAGTATAGCGGCGCGGGACGGGACCTACGAGCAGTACTTC.

The V gene is TRBV5-6, the J gene TRBJ2-7; D is ambiguous. The CDR3 sequence is 13 residues long. Trimming cost V 2 bases and J 1 base, with 7 bases left between them. Looked up from germline, CDR1 is SGHDT and CDR2 is YYEEEE. CDR3 loop: CASSFLASYEQYF. The CDR3, as DNA: TGTGCCAGCAGCTTTCTCGCGTCCTACGAGCAGTACTTC.

This clone counts as medium-sized (0.01 to 0.1%). The rearrangement links TRBV2 to TRBJ1-1; the D gene is possibly TRBD1 (5 bases). Germline CDR1 is SNHLY and CDR2 is FYNNEI. V lost 5 bases and J lost 1, with 8 bases in between. The CDR3 runs 13 residues. For the CDR3, the DNA is TGTGCCAGCAGTCAGGGAGAGAACACTGAAGCTTTCTTT. Its translation is CASSQGENTEAFF.